What follows are 16 T cell receptor beta chains derived from one specimen sequenced in a study of blood T cell repertoires in COVID-19. Clones were read by immunoSEQ multiplex PCR, and TCRdb kept only the in-frame ones, dropping some. This repertoire shows about 100,000 clones, roughly 79% found once; its top ten account for roughly a third. Sequenced: peripheral blood. These receptors originate from a man in his sixties or seventies with active or convalescent COVID-19.

This chain uses TRBV7-6 with TRBJ1-3; D is ambiguous. The CDR3 is 16 residues long. CDR1 is SGHVS and CDR2 is FNYEAQ in the germline V gene. Trimming cost V 1 base and J 0 bases, with 10 bases left between them. CDR3 protein: CASSLGRGTSGNTIYF. DNA of the CDR3: TGTGCCAGCAGCTTAGGGCGGGGAACCTCTGGAAACACCATATATTTT.

The chain has TRBV19 and TRBJ1-6, with 8 bases that match TRBD1. With V trimmed by 8 bases and J by 9 bases, 3 bases remained unmatched. The germline V gene encodes CDR1 LNHDA and CDR2 SQIVND (reference sequence). This CDR3 is built from 12 residues. The DNA for the CDR3 is TGTGCCAGTCGGACAGGGCCTTCACCCCTCCACTTT. Translating gives CASRTGPSPLHF.

The chain links TRBV7-8 to TRBJ1-1, with 9 nucleotides matching TRBD1. Germline CDR1 reads SGHVS; CDR2 reads FQNEAQ. The CDR3 runs 14 residues. V was pared by 4 bases and J by 5 bases, with 5 bases of the junction left unmatched. Written as DNA, the CDR3 is TGTGCCAGCAGCTCACAGGGGGCGAGGACTGAAGCTTTCTTT. This gives the protein CASSSQGARTEAFF.

This chain connects TRBV3-1 (or the pseudogene TRBV3-2) to TRBJ2-5; D not resolved. The CDR3 loop spans 16 amino acids. CDR1 is LGHDT, CDR2 YNNKEL, per germline (reference sequence). V lost 0 bases to trimming and J lost 5 bases, with 16 bases between them. CDR3 nucleotide sequence: TGTGCCAGCAGCCAAGATATACCCCGAGATGTGGAGACCCAGTACTTC. Translation gives CASSQDIPRDVETQYF.

This clone has only a few counts. The chain is built from TRBV20-1 and TRBJ2-7; 9 bases agree with TRBD2. The germline V gene encodes CDR1 DFQATT and CDR2 SNEGSKA (reference sequence). Unmatched junction bases numbered 5, after V lost 3 bases and J lost 2 bases. The CDR3 is 14 amino acids. CDR3 sequence (DNA): TGCAGTGCTAGTGAGCGGGGGGCCCCCTACGAGCAGTACTTC. Its translation: CSASERGAPYEQYF.

The chain is built from TRBV29-1 and TRBJ2-1, with 9 bases lining up with TRBD2. V was clipped by 6 bases and J by 7 bases; unmatched bases: 16. The CDR3 runs 16 residues. CDR1 is SQVTM and CDR2 is ANQGSEA in the germline V gene. CDR3 protein: CSVASRWLAGKNEQFF. The CDR3 DNA sequence: TGCAGCGTCGCCTCCAGGTGGCTAGCGGGAAAGAATGAGCAGTTCTTC.

V is TRBV6-5 and J is TRBJ1-2, with no clear D. From germline, CDR1 is MNHEY and CDR2 SVGAGI. V was trimmed by 2 bases and J by 5 bases, leaving 15 bases between them. The CDR3 covers 15 residues. The CDR3 bases are TGTGCCAGCAGTTACGGACTTACCCAGGCGTATGGCTACACCTTC. Protein: CASSYGLTQAYGYTF.

This chain links TRBV19 with TRBJ1-1; D remains ambiguous. V was pared by 3 bases and J by 4 bases, with 12 bases between. Germline V gene lookup returns CDR1 LNHDA and CDR2 SQIVND (reference sequence). This CDR3 spans 14 amino acids. The CDR3 nucleotides are TGTGCCAGTAGTATCGGTCTGGCGGGCACTGAAGCTTTCTTT. Translating it yields CASSIGLAGTEAFF.

The chain employs TRBV18 and TRBJ1-5; TRBD1 matches at 7 bases. The CDR3 sequence is 15 residues long. Trimming took 4 bases from V and 5 from J; bases not matched to a gene: 8. CDR1 and CDR2 from the germline V gene are KGHSH and LQKENI. The CDR3 coding sequence is TGTGCCAGCTCACTTCGACAGGGCGGGGATCAGCCCCAGCATTTT. It codes for CASSLRQGGDQPQHF.

The chain has TRBV11-3 and TRBJ2-2, with D unclear. CDR3 length: 11 amino acids. The germline V gene encodes CDR1 SGHNT and CDR2 YENEEA. V was cut by 8 bases and J by 7 bases, with 8 bases left in between. CDR3 protein: CASGSSGELFF. Written as DNA, the CDR3 is TGTGCCAGCGGTTCGAGCGGGGAGCTGTTTTTT.

V is TRBV3-1 (or the pseudogene TRBV3-2) and J is TRBJ2-7; D remains unclear. This CDR3 region has 14 residues. The germline CDR1 and CDR2 sequences are LGHDT and YNNKEL (reference sequence). V was trimmed by 2 bases and J by 2 bases, leaving 10 bases between them. The CDR3: CASSQQISAYEQYF. The CDR3, as DNA: TGTGCCAGCAGCCAACAAATCTCGGCCTACGAGCAGTACTTC.

The chain joins TRBV30 to TRBJ1-2; 8 positions agree with TRBD1. After removal of 4 bases from V and 7 bases from J, the junction contained 5 bases not matched to a gene. The germline CDR1 and CDR2 sequences are GTSNPN and SVGIG (reference sequence). The CDR3 runs 12 residues. The CDR3 spells CAWTGGYGGYTF. CDR3 coding DNA: TGTGCCTGGACAGGGGGCTACGGTGGCTACACCTTC.

V and J are TRBV7-9 and TRBJ2-1, with 14 bases fitting TRBD2. Germline CDR1 is SEHNR and CDR2 is FQNEAQ (reference sequence). This CDR3 is built from 15 residues. Trimming cost V 5 bases and J 10 bases; bases outside gene matches: 7. CDR3 amino acids: CASSPGLAGEGEQFF. The CDR3 DNA is TGTGCCAGCAGCCCGGGACTAGCGGGAGAAGGGGAGCAGTTCTTC.

The genes are TRBV7-2 and TRBJ2-1; perhaps TRBD2 as D (6 bases). V gave up 4 bases and J gave up 1 base, with 8 bases separating them. The CDR3 totals 14 residues. CDR1 and CDR2 (germline): SGHTA, FQGNSA. CDR3 loop: CASSWGGSYNEQFF. CDR3 bases: TGTGCCAGCAGCTGGGGAGGTTCCTACAATGAGCAGTTCTTC.

The rearrangement uses TRBV20-1 and TRBJ1-2; possibly TRBD1 for D (6 bases). CDR1 and CDR2 from the germline V gene are DFQATT and SNEGSKA (reference sequence). This CDR3 has 11 residues. Between the trimmed V and J ends, which lost 6 bases and 6 bases, there was a span of 11 bases. The CDR3 DNA reads as TGCAGTGCGGCGGGGGACAATGGCTACACCTTC. Residues: CSAAGDNGYTF.

DNA for the CDR3: TGTGCCACCAGTCGATCCGGGACAGGGGTATTATCTGGGGCCAACGTCCTGACTTTC. It yields the protein CATSRSGTGVLSGANVLTF. The chain uses TRBV24-1 and TRBJ2-6; TRBD1 matches at 10 bases. This CDR3 comprises 19 residues. Germline values: CDR1 KGHDR, CDR2 SFDVKD. V trimming: 6 bases; J trimming: 1 base; junction bases outside the gene matches: 11.